The sequence of this T cell receptor beta chain was determined in a study of blood T cells in healthy people across ages. The second PCR ran 7 to 11 cycles with a sample-barcoded 5' primer and J-beta primers. MiXCR was run by TCRdb on the 5' RACE reads, yielding one entry per CDR3 protein. The sample lists hundreds of thousands of distinct CDR3 sequences; about 28% were seen once. This clonotype was observed at least ten times. V lost 6 bases and J lost 5; bases outside the gene matches: 4. Germline CDR1 LGHDT, CDR2 YNNKEL (reference sequence). The CDR3 has 14 amino acids. The chain uses TRBV3-1 and TRBJ2-3, with TRBD2 identical over 11 bases. The sequencing input was blood. The origin of this receptor is an elderly woman in good health. CDR3 bases: TGTGCCAGCAGAGAGGGACTAGCGGTAGATACGCAGTATTTT. Amino acid sequence: CASREGLAVDTQYF.